The rows below give T cell receptor beta chains drawn from one sample of a study of blood T cell repertoires in COVID-19. Only in-frame clones appear in the TCRdb table, and some are missing; sequencing was by immunoSEQ multiplex PCR. The table records some 120,000 clones, 75% to 85% of them present only once. Sequencing used peripheral blood. The receptors were gathered from a man aged 35 to 55 with active or convalescent COVID-19. Both conserved end residues are part of each CDR3. Fields, in order: V gene, D gene, J gene, clone size, CDR3 protein, CDR3 DNA. The D gene is left open where the match is weak. Clone sizes are given selectively: once, few, many, or a class where the clone is expanded.

TRBV9	.	TRBJ1-2	.	CASSVESDYGYTF	TGTGCCAGCAGCGTAGAGTCGGACTATGGCTACACCTTC
TRBV19	TRBD1	TRBJ1-4	.	CASSMWGRGPEKLFF	TGTGCCAGTAGTATGTGGGGCAGGGGGCCCGAAAAACTGTTTTTT
TRBV6-5	TRBD1	TRBJ2-5	.	CASRHGTGGQETQYF	TGTGCCAGCAGGCATGGGACAGGGGGTCAAGAGACCCAGTACTTC
TRBV25-1	.	TRBJ1-2	.	CASSEGQGPNYGYTF	TGTGCCAGCAGTGAAGGGCAGGGCCCTAACTATGGCTACACCTTC
TRBV3-1/TRBV3-2	.	TRBJ1-1	.	CASGRTGTEAFF	TGTGCCAGCGGACGCACAGGGACTGAAGCTTTCTTT
TRBV27	.	TRBJ2-1	.	CASSSPGTNEQFF	TGTGCCAGCAGTTCGCCTGGCACCAATGAGCAGTTCTTC
TRBV30	TRBD1	TRBJ1-5	.	CACNTGGGNQPQHF	TGTGCCTGCAACACAGGGGGCGGCAATCAGCCCCAGCATTTT
TRBV9	.	TRBJ1-1	.	CASSVEAGPGTEAFF	TGTGCCAGCAGCGTAGAGGCAGGGCCGGGCACTGAAGCTTTCTTT
TRBV5-5	.	TRBJ1-2	.	CASSREFGLELFHTF	TGTGCCAGCAGTCGGGAATTCGGACTCGAGTTGTTTCACACCTTC
TRBV5-1	.	TRBJ1-4	.	CASRAQGYEKLFF	TGCGCCAGCAGGGCACAGGGTTATGAAAAACTGTTTTTT
TRBV13	.	TRBJ1-1	.	CASSPARGNTEAFF	TGTGCCAGCAGCCCCGCGAGAGGGAACACTGAAGCTTTCTTT
TRBV20-1	TRBD2	TRBJ2-1	.	CSARGGIEQFF	TGCAGTGCTAGGGGGGGGATAGAGCAGTTCTTC
TRBV12-3/TRBV12-4	TRBD1	TRBJ1-2	.	CASSLRQGNSTF	TGTGCCAGCAGCCTCAGACAGGGTAATAGCACCTTC
TRBV11-2	TRBD1	TRBJ1-4	few	CASSPGTGGLAEKLFF	TGTGCCAGCAGCCCCGGGACAGGGGGATTAGCGGAGAAACTGTTTTTT
TRBV4-1	TRBD1	TRBJ1-1	few	CASSWGQLNTEAFF	TGCGCCAGCAGCTGGGGACAGCTGAACACTGAAGCTTTCTTT
TRBV24-1	.	TRBJ2-1	.	CATSDSGVQTYNEQFF	TGTGCCACCAGTGATTCAGGCGTTCAAACCTACAATGAGCAGTTCTTC